Below, 5 T cell receptor beta chains from the same sample are listed, as sequenced in a study of T cell clonality in common variable immunodeficiency. Overall study findings and caveats: In common variable immunodeficiency, TCR beta chains reportedly carried fewer deletions and N-nucleotide insertions.

No antigen is known for these receptors. Clones were sequenced by immunoSEQ multiplex PCR, and TCRdb holds only the in-frame ones, with some missing. The counts give approximately 11,000 clones, none of them seen only once; about 6.1% is held by the top ten. The sample taken for sequencing was peripheral blood mononuclear cells. The source is a human donor with common variable immunodeficiency.

This clone has a handful of counts. Sequencing ends 3 residues short of the CDR3 end; the germline J gene provides the rest. The rearrangement links TRBV7-2 to TRBJ2-2, with 11 bases identical to TRBD1. There are 15 residues in the CDR3. Germline V gene lookup returns CDR1 SGHTA and CDR2 FQGNSA. Trimming cost V 5 bases and J 5 bases; bases outside gene matches: 4. The part of the CDR3 DNA that was read is TGTGCCAGCAGCCGCGGACAGGGGGCGACCGGGGAG. Its translation is CASSRGQGATGE. The whole CDR3 sequence is CASSRGQGATGELFF.

About this clone: Read coverage stops 3 residues before the CDR3 terminus; the germline J gene supplies the remainder. The chain has TRBV5-1 and TRBJ2-2; possibly TRBD1 for D (6 bases). Germline CDR1 and CDR2: SGHRS and YFSETQ. V was cut by 4 bases and J by 0 bases, with 7 bases left in between. The CDR3 is 14 amino acids. The CDR3 loop reads CASSGTTNTGELFF. CDR3 DNA (partial): TGCGCCAGCAGCGGGACAACGAACACCGGGGAG. Based on the CDR3 plus reference TRBV5-1 and TRBJ2-2, the full variable domain is KAGVTQTPRYLIKTRGQQVTLSCSPISGHRSVSWYQQTPGQGLQFLFEYFSETQRNKGNFPGRFSGRQFSNSRSEMNVSTLELGDSALYLCASSGTTNTGELFFGEGSRLTVL.

This clone was recorded a few times. The CDR3 end is not reached by the read, which stops 3 residues before it; the germline J gene fills it in. V and J are TRBV6-1 and TRBJ2-2, with D possibly matching TRBD2 (6 bases). The V end was cut by 2 bases, the J end by 10 bases, with 11 bases between. Germline V gene sequence: CDR1 MNHNS, CDR2 SASEGT. This CDR3 contains 13 residues. CDR3 bases read: TGTGCCAGCAGTGAACGGGACTGGTCGGAG. This encodes CASSERDWSE. The entire CDR3 is CASSERDWSELFF.

Concerning this clone: The CDR3 is cut off 3 residues early in the read; its end comes from the germline J gene. The rearrangement uses TRBV19 and TRBJ2-5; TRBD2 agrees at 15 bases. The germline V gene has CDR1 LNHDA and CDR2 SQIVND (reference sequence). V trimming: 7 bases; J trimming: 6 bases; junction bases outside the gene matches: 3. CDR3 length equals 14 residues. Incomplete CDR3 DNA: TGTGCCAGTACCGGGACTAGCGGGAGGAAGACC. It specifies CASTGTSGRKT. The full CDR3 sequence reads CASTGTSGRKTQYF.

For this clone: Read coverage stops 3 residues before the CDR3 terminus; the germline J gene supplies the remainder. The chain is built from TRBV7-6 and TRBJ2-7; TRBD1 matches at 8 bases. Trimming removed 1 base from V and 4 bases from J; junction bases left unmatched: 9. This CDR3 is built from 16 residues. Germline V gene sequence: CDR1 SGHVS, CDR2 FNYEAQ. CDR3 bases read: TGTGCCAGCAGCTTAGGTGGGACAGGATTAGTATACGAG. Amino acid sequence: CASSLGGTGLVYE. The whole CDR3 protein is CASSLGGTGLVYEQYF.